This is a list of T cell receptor beta chains from one sample in a study of yellow fever vaccine responses in identical twins. One entry per CDR3 protein, called by TCRdb with MiXCR from the RT-PCR reads. Of some 35,000 distinct CDR3 sequences listed, roughly three fifths are singletons. The sample here was T cells from blood (PBMCs), unsorted or a sorted subset (not recorded which), taken before or after yellow fever vaccination (not recorded which). These receptors all come from a woman younger than 35 who received the yellow fever vaccine. The conserved cysteine and the conserved F or W are not part of the CDR3 here.

V gene	J gene	CDR3 protein
TRBV11-1	TRBJ1-1	ASSLEGLSNTEAF
TRBV28	TRBJ2-1	ASKRLADEQF
TRBV11-1	TRBJ1-6	ASSLVGVLGTLH
TRBV10-2	TRBJ2-7	ASSESVGRGEQY
TRBV7-9	TRBJ1-1	ASSFFGRNTEAF
TRBV5-1	TRBJ2-3	ASSLDGKSTDTQY
TRBV11-3	TRBJ2-1	ASSSPWGGDYNEQF
TRBV9	TRBJ2-3	ASSVEATYGTQY
TRBV7-8	TRBJ2-5	ASSLATTQETQY
TRBV20-1	TRBJ2-5	SAAGTGGETQY
TRBV11-2	TRBJ1-5	ASSFDSSNQPQH
TRBV4-2	TRBJ1-1	ASGPVGTEAF
TRBV7-9	TRBJ2-5	ASSRGLKETQY
TRBV11-1	TRBJ1-1	ASSGQGARAEAF
TRBV4-3	TRBJ2-7	ASSQVGGSSSYEQY
TRBV4-2	TRBJ2-1	ASSQDSSGPNEQF
TRBV29-1	TRBJ2-3	SVTPSGDTQY